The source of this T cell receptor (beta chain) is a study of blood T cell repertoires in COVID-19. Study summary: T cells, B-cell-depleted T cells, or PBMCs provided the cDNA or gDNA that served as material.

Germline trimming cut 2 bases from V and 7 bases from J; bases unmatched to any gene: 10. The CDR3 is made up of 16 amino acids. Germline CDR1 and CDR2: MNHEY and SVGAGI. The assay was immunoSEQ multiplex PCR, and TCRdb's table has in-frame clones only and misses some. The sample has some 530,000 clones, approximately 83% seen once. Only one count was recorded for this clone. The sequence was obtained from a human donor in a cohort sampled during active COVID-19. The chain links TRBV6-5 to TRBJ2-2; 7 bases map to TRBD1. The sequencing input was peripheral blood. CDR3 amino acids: CASSYRPTGEDGELFF. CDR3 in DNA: TGTGCCAGCAGTTACCGTCCAACAGGGGAAGACGGGGAGCTGTTTTTT.